This TCR beta chain came from a study of cytomegalovirus exposure and HLA in healthy donors. Measured with immunoSEQ multiplex PCR; TCRdb has only the in-frame clones, and not every one. The data show about 120,000 clones, with more than 75% seen just once and nearly 6.5% held by the top ten. The table lists this clone with a count of one. The V segment lost 3 bases and the J segment 4 bases; nucleotides outside the gene matches: 7. The CDR3 consists of 15 residues. The germline V gene encodes CDR1 SGHVS and CDR2 FQNEAQ. The source is a woman under 30 in good health and CMV-seropositive. The chain employs TRBV7-8 and TRBJ2-5, with 8 bases lining up with TRBD2. Sequences were obtained from PBMCs. The CDR3 here is CASSFERGKGETQYF. The CDR3 region has the DNA TGTGCCAGCAGCTTCGAGCGGGGGAAGGGAGAGACCCAGTACTTC.